This TCR beta chain comes out of a study of shared clonotypes between healthy human individuals. About the study: CD4 naive and CD4 memory each took three plates per donor, while CD8 naive took two and CD8 memory one.

The J segment lost 10 bases and the V segment lost 4 bases, leaving 15 bases of the junction unmatched. Germline CDR1 reads SGHDT; CDR2 reads YYEEEE. The CDR3 consists of 15 residues. The repertoire was sequenced with immunoSEQ multiplex PCR; TCRdb's copy has only in-frame clones and lacks some. Of 400,000 to 600,000 clones in the sample, 95% to 97% were seen once. The J gene is TRBJ2-3, the V gene TRBV5-6, with TRBD1 identical over 7 bases. The sample taken for sequencing was naive CD4+ T cells sorted from blood. The subset here: CD45RA+ positively selected. The clonotype originates from a woman in her thirties in good health. As DNA, the CDR3 is TGTGCCAGCAGCCCATACCGAGCAACAGGGGAGCCGCAGTATTTT. Encoded protein: CASSPYRATGEPQYF.